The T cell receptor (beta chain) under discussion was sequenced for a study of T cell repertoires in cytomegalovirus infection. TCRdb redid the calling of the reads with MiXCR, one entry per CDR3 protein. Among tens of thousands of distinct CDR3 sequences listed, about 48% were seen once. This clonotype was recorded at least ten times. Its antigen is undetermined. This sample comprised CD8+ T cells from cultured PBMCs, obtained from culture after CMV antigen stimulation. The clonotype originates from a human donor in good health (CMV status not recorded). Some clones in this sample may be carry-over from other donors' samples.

The CDR3 DNA follows: TGTGCCAGCAGCATGGGTCTAGCGGCCTGGAACACCGGGGAGCTGTTTTTT. Its protein is CASSMGLAAWNTGELFF. This chain connects TRBV7-8 to TRBJ2-2; 7 bases line up with TRBD2. With V trimmed by 5 bases and J by 1 base, 10 bases remained unmatched. Germline CDR1 reads SGHVS; CDR2 reads FQNEAQ. This CDR3 is 17 amino acids long.